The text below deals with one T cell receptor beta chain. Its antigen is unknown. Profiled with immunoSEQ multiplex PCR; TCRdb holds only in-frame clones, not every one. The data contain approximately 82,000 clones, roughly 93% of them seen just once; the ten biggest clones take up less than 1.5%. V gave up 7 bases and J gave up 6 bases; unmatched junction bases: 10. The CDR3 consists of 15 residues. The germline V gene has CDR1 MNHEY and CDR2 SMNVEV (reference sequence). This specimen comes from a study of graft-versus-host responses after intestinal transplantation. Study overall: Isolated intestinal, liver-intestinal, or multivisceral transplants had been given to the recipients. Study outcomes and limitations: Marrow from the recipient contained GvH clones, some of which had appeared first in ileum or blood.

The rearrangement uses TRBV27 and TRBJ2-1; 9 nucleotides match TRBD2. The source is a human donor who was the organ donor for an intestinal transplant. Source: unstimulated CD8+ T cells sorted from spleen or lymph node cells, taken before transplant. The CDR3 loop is CASTPRTSEGNEQFF. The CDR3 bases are TGTGCCAGCACCCCGCGGACTAGCGAGGGCAATGAGCAGTTCTTC.